The clone carrying this T cell receptor (beta chain) was counted at least ten times. Antigen unknown. A second PCR of about 6 to 12 cycles used a sample-barcoded 5' primer and a J-beta primer mix. TCRdb passed the 5' RACE reads through MiXCR, listing each CDR3 protein once. Seen here are more than 800,000 distinct CDR3 sequences, more than 25% observed once, and the top ten hold 15% to 20%. These data originate in a study of blood T cells in healthy people across ages. Notes on the study in general: A roughly linear age-dependent decrease characterized TCR beta diversity per million T cells.

This clonotype originated in a woman older than 75 in good health. Source material: blood.

As DNA, the CDR3 is TGTGCCAGCAGTTGGTACAGGGGGGCAAATGAAAAACTGTTTTTT. Its translation: CASSWYRGANEKLFF. V and J are TRBV27 and TRBJ1-4; 8 positions agree with TRBD1. This CDR3 contains 15 residues. The junction had 6 bases not matched to a gene; V was cut back by 4 bases and J by 5 bases. CDR1 and CDR2 (germline): MNHEY, SMNVEV (reference sequence). Full variable domain (outside the CDR3, taken from reference TRBV27 and TRBJ1-4): EAQVTQNPRYLITVTGKKLTVTCSQNMNHEYMSWYRQDPGLGLRQIYYSMNVEVTDKGDVPEGYKVSRKEKRNFPLILESPSPNQTSLYFCASSWYRGANEKLFFGSGTQLSVL.